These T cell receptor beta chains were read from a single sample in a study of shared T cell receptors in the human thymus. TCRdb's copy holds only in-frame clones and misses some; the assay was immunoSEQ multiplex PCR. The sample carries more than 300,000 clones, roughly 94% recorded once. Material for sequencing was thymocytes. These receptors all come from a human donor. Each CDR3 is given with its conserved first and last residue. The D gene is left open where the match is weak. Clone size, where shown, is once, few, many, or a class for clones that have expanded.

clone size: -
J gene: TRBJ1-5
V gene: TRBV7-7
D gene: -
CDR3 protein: CASSFGQPQPQHF
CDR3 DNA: TGTGCTAGCAGCTTCGGACAGCCACAGCCCCAGCATTTT

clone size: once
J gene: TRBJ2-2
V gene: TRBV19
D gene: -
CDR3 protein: CASSIVLHVWTGELFF
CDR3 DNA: TGTGCCAGTAGTATAGTGCTCCATGTATGGACCGGGGAGCTGTTTTTT

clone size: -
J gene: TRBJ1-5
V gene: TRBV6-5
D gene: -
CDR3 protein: CASSPGSQPQHF
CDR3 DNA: TGTGCCAGCAGTCCAGGGTCTCAGCCCCAGCATTTT

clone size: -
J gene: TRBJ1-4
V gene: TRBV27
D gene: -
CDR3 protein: CASSTAPTDCNEKLFF
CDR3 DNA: TGTGCCAGCAGTACCGCCCCGACAGACTGCAATGAAAAACTGTTTTTT

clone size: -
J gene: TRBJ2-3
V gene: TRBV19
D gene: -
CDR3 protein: CASSPVGGHPTFTDTQYF
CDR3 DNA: TGTGCCAGTAGCCCAGTGGGGGGGCACCCTACCTTCACAGATACGCAGTATTTT

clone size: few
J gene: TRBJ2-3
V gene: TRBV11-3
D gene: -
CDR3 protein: CASSPRGSVTQYF
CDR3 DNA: TGTGCCAGCAGCCCCCGGGGTAGTGTTACGCAGTATTTT

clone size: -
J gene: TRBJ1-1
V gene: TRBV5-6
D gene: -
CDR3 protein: CASSLSPTGNTEAFF
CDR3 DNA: TGTGCCAGCAGCTTATCCCCGACAGGAAACACTGAAGCTTTCTTT

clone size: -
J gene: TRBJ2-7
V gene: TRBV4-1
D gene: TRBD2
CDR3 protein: CASSQDATLAGRYEQYF
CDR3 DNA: TGCGCCAGCAGCCAAGATGCCACCCTAGCGGGACGCTACGAGCAGTACTTC

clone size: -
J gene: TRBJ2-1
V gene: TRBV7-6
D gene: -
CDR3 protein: CASSFSWADRSSYNEQFF
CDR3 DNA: TGTGCCAGCAGCTTTTCATGGGCGGACCGAAGCTCCTACAATGAGCAGTTCTTC

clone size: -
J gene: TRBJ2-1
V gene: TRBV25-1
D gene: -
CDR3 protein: CASSGAGSSYNEQFF
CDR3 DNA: TGTGCCAGCAGTGGCGCGGGGAGCTCCTACAATGAGCAGTTCTTC

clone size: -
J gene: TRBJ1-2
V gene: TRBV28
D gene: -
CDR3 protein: CASSNPDRSTISFYGYTF
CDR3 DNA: TGTGCCAGCAGTAACCCTGACAGATCTACGATTAGCTTCTATGGCTACACCTTC

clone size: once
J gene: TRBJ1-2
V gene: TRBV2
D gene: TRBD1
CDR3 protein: CASSHTNRQGIGYGYTF
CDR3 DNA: TGTGCCAGCAGCCATACTAACCGACAGGGGATTGGATATGGCTACACCTTC

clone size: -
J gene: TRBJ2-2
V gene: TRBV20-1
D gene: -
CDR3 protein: CSAKGGELFF
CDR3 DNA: TGCAGTGCTAAGGGCGGGGAGCTGTTTTTT

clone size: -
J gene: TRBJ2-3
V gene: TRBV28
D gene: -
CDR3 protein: CARRVRTDTQYF
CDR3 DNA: TGTGCCAGAAGGGTCCGCACAGATACGCAGTATTTT

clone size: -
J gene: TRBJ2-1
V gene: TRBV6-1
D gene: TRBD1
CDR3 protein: CASRGTGTGDNEQFF
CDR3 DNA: TGTGCCAGCAGAGGAACCGGGACAGGAGACAATGAGCAGTTCTTC

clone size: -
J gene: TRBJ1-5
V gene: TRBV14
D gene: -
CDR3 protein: CASSGRISNQPQHF
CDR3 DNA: TGTGCCAGTTCGGGGCGGATAAGCAATCAGCCCCAGCATTTT

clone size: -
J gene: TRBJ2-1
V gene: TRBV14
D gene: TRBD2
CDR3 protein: CASNPGGLSSYNEQFF
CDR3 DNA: TGTGCCAGCAACCCGGGAGGGCTGAGCTCCTACAATGAGCAGTTCTTC

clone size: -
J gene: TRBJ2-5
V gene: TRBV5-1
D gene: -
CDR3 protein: CASSFRGQETQYF
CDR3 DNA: TGCGCCAGCAGCTTTCGCGGGCAAGAGACCCAGTACTTC

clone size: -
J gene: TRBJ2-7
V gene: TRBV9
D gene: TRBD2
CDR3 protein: CASSIAGESYGGHSYEQYF
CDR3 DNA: TGTGCCAGCAGCATAGCGGGAGAGAGCTACGGAGGACACTCCTACGAGCAGTACTTC

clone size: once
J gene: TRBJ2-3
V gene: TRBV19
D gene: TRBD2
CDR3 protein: CASSPGTSGALSGHTQYF
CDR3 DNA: TGTGCCAGTAGTCCCGGGACTAGCGGAGCCCTTTCCGGTCATACGCAGTATTTT

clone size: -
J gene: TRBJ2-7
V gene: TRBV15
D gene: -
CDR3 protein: CATSAGPTPAREQYF
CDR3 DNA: TGTGCCACCAGCGCCGGTCCTACCCCAGCGCGAGAGCAGTACTTC

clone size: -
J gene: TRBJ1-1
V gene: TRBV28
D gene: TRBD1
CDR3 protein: CASSRQGPSGPEAFF
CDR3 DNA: TGTGCCAGCAGTAGACAGGGCCCCAGTGGGCCTGAAGCTTTCTTT

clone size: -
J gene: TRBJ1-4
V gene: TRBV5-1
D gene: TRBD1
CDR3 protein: CASCTGATNEKLFF
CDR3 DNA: TGCGCCAGCTGCACAGGGGCAACTAATGAAAAACTGTTTTTT

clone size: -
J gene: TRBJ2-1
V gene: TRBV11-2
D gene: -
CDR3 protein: CASSGQHEQFF
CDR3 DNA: TGTGCCAGCAGCGGCCAACATGAGCAGTTCTTC

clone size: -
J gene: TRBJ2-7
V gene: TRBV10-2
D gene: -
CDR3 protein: CASSERGPSEQYF
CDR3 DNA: TGCGCCAGCAGTGAACGGGGGCCGAGCGAGCAGTACTTC

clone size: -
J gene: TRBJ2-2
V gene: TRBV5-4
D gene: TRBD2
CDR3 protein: CASSSASGRGLRAGELFF
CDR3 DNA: TGTGCCAGCAGCTCAGCTAGCGGGAGGGGTTTGAGGGCCGGGGAGCTGTTTTTT